The sequence of this T cell receptor beta chain was determined in a study of T-cell reconstitution after alpha-beta-depleted transplantation in children. The CDR3 is made up of 12 amino acids. Germline V gives CDR1 MNHGY, CDR2 SAAAGT. V was trimmed by 6 bases and J by 11 bases, leaving 14 bases between them. Preparation of the TCRbeta library was carried out with unique molecular identifiers. Using its own MiXCR run on the PCR reads, TCRdb lists one record per CDR3 protein. In the table there are around 680,000 distinct CDR3 sequences, around a sixth of which are singletons. The origin of this receptor is a human donor who donated a stem cell graft to a child with acute myeloid leukemia. This chain links TRBV6-8 with TRBJ2-1; a weak D match, TRBD1 (6 bases). The source material was PBMCs from the stem cell graft donor, sampled from the stem cell graft. DNA of the CDR3: TGTGCCAGCAGACGGGGCGGACAGAAGCAGTTCTTC. Its translation is CASRRGGQKQFF.